This TCR beta chain originates from a study of T cells in Graves' hyperthyroidism and ophthalmopathy. Not enrolled were patients with uncontrolled infection, other autoimmune disease, pregnancy or lactation. Together with thyroid ultrasound, orbital computed tomography, serum thyroxine and TRAb, clinical symptoms were used for diagnoses. Regions amplified from RNA transcripts were the TCR beta CDR3 regions. Primed by the HTBI set, a first-round RT-PCR was run on the TCR CDR3. In TCRdb, the multiplex PCR reads were re-called with MiXCR into one record per CDR3 protein. The sample lists 640,000 or so distinct CDR3 sequences; approximately 15% were seen once. This clonotype was picked up a small number of times. This may be a read error, as it is one base from a much larger clone. CDR1 and CDR2 from the germline V gene are SNHLY and FYNNEI. Trimming took off 7 bases at V and 5 bases at J, with 9 bases between the two ends. There are 12 residues in the CDR3.

This clonotype was obtained from a woman under 30 with Graves' ophthalmopathy. This chain uses TRBV2 with TRBJ2-1, with D uncertain. Sequencing input: blood. CDR3 DNA: TGTGCCAGCAATCCTTTCGACAATGAGCAGTTCTTC. Amino acids: CASNPFDNEQFF.